This is a list of T cell receptor beta chains from one sample in a study of regulatory dendritic cells for organ transplantation. Generated by immunoSEQ multiplex PCR, the TCRdb table keeps only in-frame clones and is missing some. This table has 28,000 or so clones, roughly 80% appearing once. Sequenced sample: naive CD4+ T cells from blood. The receptors were gathered from a human donor in good health. The CDR3 runs from the conserved cysteine through the conserved F or W. Fields, in order: V gene, J gene, CDR3 protein.

>TRBV5-1|TRBJ2-3
CASSSSGGATHFTDTQYF
>TRBV6-4|TRBJ2-3
CASSVDRVQQYF
>TRBV7-2|TRBJ1-2
CASSSGQGYGYTF
>TRBV7-2|TRBJ1-4
CASSLGRDREKLFF
>TRBV7-8|TRBJ1-5
CASSLVGPQGSPQHF
>TRBV6-1|TRBJ2-3
CASSETPAGGDTQYF
>TRBV7-2|TRBJ2-5
CASSSPGQGEETQYF
>TRBV19|TRBJ2-7
CASSIGLSGGYEQYF
>TRBV15|TRBJ1-1
CATSRERQMNTEAFF
>TRBV5-8|TRBJ2-7
CASSLRAYYEQYF
>TRBV4-3|TRBJ1-2
CASSQENRAHGYTF
>TRBV7-9|TRBJ2-7
CASSFGRGDEQYF
>TRBV19|TRBJ2-3
CASSMGLARPGGVAHRPQYF
>TRBV20-1|TRBJ2-1
CSASLYNEQFF
>TRBV6-4|TRBJ1-1
CASSDSTTGGLNTEAFF
>TRBV18|TRBJ1-6
CASSSLTGERNSPLHF
>TRBV9|TRBJ1-1
CASSVEETGLKHF
>TRBV5-4|TRBJ1-3
CASSSTQGGVNTIYF
>TRBV7-9|TRBJ1-1
CASSLTGGGDTEAFF
>TRBV5-5|TRBJ1-3
CASSFQGSSGNTIYF
>TRBV7-2|TRBJ1-5
CASSLGRTGSNQPQHF
>TRBV11-2|TRBJ2-5
CASSQNQGAGWETQYF
>TRBV5-1|TRBJ2-1
CASSPGQGNREQFF
>TRBV28|TRBJ2-3
CASSLSGLAGGHRITGATDTQYF
>TRBV6-5|TRBJ1-1
CASSYGWGQSVAEAFF
>TRBV9|TRBJ2-5
CASSATSRGETQYF
>TRBV5-1|TRBJ1-2
CASSPGGDTNYGYTF
>TRBV7-2|TRBJ1-1
CASSLSSLHTEAFF
>TRBV5-6|TRBJ2-1
CASSVLQLRYEQFF
>TRBV4-1|TRBJ2-2
CASSQPTTTGELFF
>TRBV2|TRBJ2-2
CASEKGQGDTGELFF
>TRBV4-3|TRBJ1-5
CASSQDLLPPQPQHF
>TRBV7-2|TRBJ2-7
CASRRTGGNSYEQYF
>TRBV7-2|TRBJ1-1
CASSLMTRDTEAFF
>TRBV4-2|TRBJ1-2
CASSPGGQGNYGYTF
>TRBV7-8|TRBJ1-4
CASSSPGQLFF
>TRBV19|TRBJ1-3
CASSIRLAYSGNTIYF
>TRBV5-1|TRBJ2-5
CASSLVAGSGETQYF
>TRBV10-3|TRBJ2-5
CAISDAQGAQETQYF
>TRBV5-4|TRBJ1-4
CASSFRTGEGEKLFF
>TRBV2|TRBJ1-5
CASSPDRVEAQPQHF
>TRBV5-1|TRBJ2-2
CASSWPSGGRNTGELFF
>TRBV7-9|TRBJ1-1
CASSSSTLNTEAFF
>TRBV5-5|TRBJ2-7
CASSSGDLSYEQYF
>TRBV7-2|TRBJ2-1
CASSFQLENEQFF
>TRBV13|TRBJ1-3
CATRGGAGNTIYF
>TRBV18|TRBJ1-4
CASSSGQGATNEKLFF
>TRBV5-1|TRBJ1-4
CASSSDGQITNEKLFF
>TRBV4-1|TRBJ1-4
CASRDSGQGNEKLFF
>TRBV19|TRBJ1-1
CASRDPGSNTEAFF
>TRBV2|TRBJ2-3
CASTRTSGGSTDTQYF
>TRBV19|TRBJ1-2
CASSMEATGDYGYTF
>TRBV25-1|TRBJ2-1
CASSPLELARVNEQFF